What follows describes a single T cell receptor (beta chain). No antigen is known for it. These data originate in a study of siplizumab effects on memory and regulatory T cells. Study observations and caveats: Proliferating Tregs in siplizumab cultures were never verified as suppressive. A minor fraction of alloreactive clones, and no more, mapped to unstimulated subsets. Versus less than 35% in controls, the mappable alloreactive CD4+ clones averaged about 74% Treg-derived with siplizumab.

TCR templates numbering approximately 9.3 x 10^4 were assayed per sample. Produced via immunoSEQ multiplex PCR; TCRdb's table is partial and in-frame only. Of about 110,000 clones in the sample, about 90% are singletons; the top ten hold about 0.75%. The V end lost 3 bases, the J end lost 6 bases, and 14 bases lay between the germline ends. CDR1 and CDR2 (germline): KGHSH, LQKENI. This CDR3 comprises 15 residues. The sequence was obtained from a human donor in good health. Sequenced sample: Tregs sorted from blood. The chain employs TRBV18 and TRBJ1-4; possible D gene TRBD1, 5 bases. CDR3 region: CASSPLGASYEKLFF. The CDR3 DNA sequence: TGTGCCAGCTCACCCCTCGGGGCCTCTTATGAAAAACTGTTTTTT.